The rows below give T cell receptor beta chains drawn from one sample of a study of T-cell memory formation after mild COVID-19. TCRdb re-analysed the 5' RACE reads in MiXCR, keeping a single row per CDR3 protein. The sample carries around 300,000 distinct CDR3 sequences, roughly a fifth recorded once. Sequences were obtained from PBMCs or a T cell subset sorted from them (not recorded which). The receptors here all came from a man younger than 30 who had mild COVID-19 (a few samples of this study predate the infection). Cell type and time point are not known. Each CDR3 is given with its conserved first and last residue. D genes are given only for firm matches. The listing skips clone size in some rows; elsewhere it reads once, few, many or a size class.

j_call: TRBJ1-2; d_call: .; clone_size: few; v_call: TRBV5-1; cdr3_nt: TGCGCCAGCAGCTTGGGGACATCGCAGTCTGGCTACACCTTC; cdr3_aa: CASSLGTSQSGYTF
j_call: TRBJ1-2; d_call: .; clone_size: .; v_call: TRBV5-4; cdr3_nt: TGTGCCAGCAGCTGGCCCGGGTGGGGTGGCTACACCTTC; cdr3_aa: CASSWPGWGGYTF
j_call: TRBJ2-2; d_call: TRBD2; clone_size: .; v_call: TRBV7-3; cdr3_nt: TGTGCCAGCAGCCTAGGACTAGCCTCGAACACCGGGGAGCTGTTTTTT; cdr3_aa: CASSLGLASNTGELFF
j_call: TRBJ1-2; d_call: TRBD1; clone_size: .; v_call: TRBV7-9; cdr3_nt: TGTGCCAGCAGCTTAGAGGGGACAGCCAGCTATGGCTACACCTTC; cdr3_aa: CASSLEGTASYGYTF
j_call: TRBJ2-3; d_call: TRBD2; clone_size: .; v_call: TRBV5-1; cdr3_nt: TGCGCCAGCAGCTTGGGGACTAGCTTTTTCACAGATACGCAGTATTTT; cdr3_aa: CASSLGTSFFTDTQYF
j_call: TRBJ2-3; d_call: .; clone_size: .; v_call: TRBV7-9; cdr3_nt: TGTGCCAGCAGCCGGGCCAGCCGAAGCACAGATACGCAGTATTTT; cdr3_aa: CASSRASRSTDTQYF
j_call: TRBJ2-5; d_call: .; clone_size: once; v_call: TRBV3-1; cdr3_nt: TGTGCCAGCAGCCAAGATCACAGGCAACGAGGGACCCAGTACTTC; cdr3_aa: CASSQDHRQRGTQYF
j_call: TRBJ2-3; d_call: TRBD2; clone_size: .; v_call: TRBV10-3; cdr3_nt: TGTGCCATCAGTGATCGCGGGGGGCTAAGCATTGATACGCAGTATTTT; cdr3_aa: CAISDRGGLSIDTQYF
j_call: TRBJ2-3; d_call: .; clone_size: many; v_call: TRBV29-1; cdr3_nt: TGCAGCGTCCGGGGGCAGGGGAGTGATACGCAGTATTTT; cdr3_aa: CSVRGQGSDTQYF
j_call: TRBJ2-7; d_call: .; clone_size: .; v_call: TRBV12-3/TRBV12-4; cdr3_nt: TGTGCCAGCAGTTTAGAGCGGGCCTTCTCCTACGAGCAGTACTTC; cdr3_aa: CASSLERAFSYEQYF
j_call: TRBJ1-5; d_call: .; clone_size: .; v_call: TRBV7-9; cdr3_nt: TGTGCCAGCAGCGTGTCGGAGCCCCAGCATTTT; cdr3_aa: CASSVSEPQHF
j_call: TRBJ2-1; d_call: TRBD1; clone_size: .; v_call: TRBV27; cdr3_nt: TGTGCCAGCAGTTTGACAGGGGATAGGAGTGAGCAGTTCTTC; cdr3_aa: CASSLTGDRSEQFF
j_call: TRBJ2-5; d_call: .; clone_size: .; v_call: TRBV29-1; cdr3_nt: TGCAGCGCCGGGTGGGGGGAGACCCAGTACTTC; cdr3_aa: CSAGWGETQYF
j_call: TRBJ2-1; d_call: TRBD1; clone_size: .; v_call: TRBV5-1; cdr3_nt: TGCGCCAGCAGGCAAGGACAGGGGTCGTCCTACAATGAGCAGTTCTTC; cdr3_aa: CASRQGQGSSYNEQFF
j_call: TRBJ2-3; d_call: .; clone_size: .; v_call: TRBV4-3; cdr3_nt: TGCGCCAGCAGCCCGGGACTCTACACAGATACGCAGTATTTT; cdr3_aa: CASSPGLYTDTQYF